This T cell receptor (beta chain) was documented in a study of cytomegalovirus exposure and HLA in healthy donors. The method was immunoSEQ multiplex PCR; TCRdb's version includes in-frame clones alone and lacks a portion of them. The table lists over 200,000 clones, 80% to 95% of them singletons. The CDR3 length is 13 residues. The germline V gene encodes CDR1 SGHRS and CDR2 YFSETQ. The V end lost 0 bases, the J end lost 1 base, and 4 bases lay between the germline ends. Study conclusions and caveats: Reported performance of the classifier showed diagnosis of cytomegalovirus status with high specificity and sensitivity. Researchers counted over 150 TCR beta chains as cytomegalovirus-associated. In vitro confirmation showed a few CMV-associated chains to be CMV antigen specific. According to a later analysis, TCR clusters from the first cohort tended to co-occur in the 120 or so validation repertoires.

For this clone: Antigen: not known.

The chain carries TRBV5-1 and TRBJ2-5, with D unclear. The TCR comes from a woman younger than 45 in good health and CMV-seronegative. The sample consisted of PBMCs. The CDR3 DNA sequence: TGCGCCAGCAGCTTGGCCCCCCAAGAGACCCAGTACTTC. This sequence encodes CASSLAPQETQYF.